This T cell receptor (beta chain) was documented in a study of T cell responses to AZD1222 COVID-19 vaccine. Study-wide findings and caveats: Vaccine-related CD4 TCRs covered spike, predominating at 160-218 and 743-854.

Repertoires were generated with immunoSEQ multiplex PCR, while TCRdb's copy carries only in-frame clones and drops some. The sample yields some 170,000 clones, approximately 94% seen once. This CDR3 comprises 16 residues. V lost 3 bases to trimming and J lost 0 bases, with 9 bases between them. Germline values: CDR1 LNHNV, CDR2 YYDKDF (reference sequence). A note on this clone: What it recognizes is unknown.

This chain connects TRBV15 to TRBJ2-6; D is undetermined. The sequencing here drew on peripheral blood, taken on day 0 of AZD1222 vaccination. The sequence was obtained from an adult in good health. The CDR3 reads CATSSDTTSGANVLTF. The CDR3 DNA is TGTGCCACCAGCAGCGATACAACCTCTGGGGCCAACGTCCTGACTTTC.